The 20 T cell receptor beta chains reported below all come from one sample, sequenced in a study of T cells in Graves' hyperthyroidism and ophthalmopathy. The CDR3 regions of TCR beta were amplified from RNA transcripts. The HTBI set primed first-round TCR CDR3 RT-PCR. TCRdb itself ran the multiplex PCR reads through MiXCR, one entry per CDR3 protein. This table holds roughly 740,000 distinct CDR3 sequences, about 16% found once. The sample was blood. Receptor source: a young man with Graves' hyperthyroidism.

This clonotype was seen ten or more times. The chain uses TRBV20-1 and TRBJ2-5; D unclear. This CDR3 spans 13 amino acids. Trimming took off 6 bases at V and 2 bases at J, with 13 bases between the two ends. Germline lookup yields CDR1 DFQATT and CDR2 SNEGSKA (reference sequence). CDR3 region: CSARKDPQETQYF. CDR3 bases: TGCAGTGCCCGAAAAGACCCACAAGAGACCCAGTACTTC.

In its sample, this clonotype was seen a few times. The rearrangement joins TRBV9 to TRBJ2-3; maybe TRBD2 (5 bases). The CDR3 loop spans 14 amino acids. V lost 3 bases and J 5 bases, leaving 13 bases between the germline ends. The V gene's germline CDR1 is SGDLS and CDR2 YYNGEE. The CDR3 DNA is TGTGCCAGCAGCGACCGGGGTCTTGGAGATACGCAGTATTTT. Protein sequence: CASSDRGLGDTQYF.

This clonotype came up a few times. The CDR3 nucleotides read TGTGCCAGCAATCTTGAGCGGGAGTTAAGCACAGATACGCAGTATTTT. Amino acid sequence: CASNLERELSTDTQYF. The chain has TRBV2 and TRBJ2-3; 8 bases are a match to TRBD2. V gave up 7 bases and J gave up 0 bases; unmatched junction bases: 9. CDR1 SNHLY and CDR2 FYNNEI come from the germline V gene. The CDR3 is 16 amino acids.

This clonotype was picked up many times. The gene calls are TRBV2 and TRBJ1-2, with D maybe TRBD1 (6 bases). Germline CDR1 SNHLY, CDR2 FYNNEI. Trimming removed 3 bases from V and 4 bases from J, with 12 bases in between. CDR3 length: 14 amino acids. The CDR3 reads CASSEEGEGYGYTF. CDR3 coding DNA: TGTGCCAGCAGTGAGGAGGGGGAAGGCTATGGCTACACCTTC.

Many counts were recorded for this clonotype. The V call is TRBV28, the J call TRBJ2-3, with 9 bases matching TRBD2. The germline V gene has CDR1 MDHEN and CDR2 SYDVKM. CDR3 size: 16 residues. V was pared by 3 bases and J by 4 bases, with 8 bases of the junction left unmatched. CDR3 amino acids: CASSLVAGALADTQYF. CDR3 sequence (DNA): TGTGCCAGCAGTTTGGTAGCGGGAGCGCTTGCAGATACGCAGTATTTT.

V and J are TRBV27 and TRBJ2-2; D is tentatively TRBD1 or TRBD2 (6 bases each). The CDR3 covers 16 residues. The V end was cut by 6 bases, the J end by 2 bases, with 16 bases between. Germline V gene data show CDR1 as MNHEY and CDR2 as SMNVEV (reference sequence). The CDR3 loop reads CASSAAGGGNTGELFF. CDR3 nucleotides: TGTGCCAGCAGCGCTGCTGGAGGGGGTAACACCGGGGAGCTGTTTTTT.

This clonotype was counted at least ten times. The chain employs TRBV18 and TRBJ1-2; tentative D call: TRBD1 (6 bases). This CDR3 has 14 residues. The germline V gene has CDR1 KGHSH and CDR2 LQKENI. The V end was cut by 6 bases, the J end by 2 bases, with 13 bases between. DNA of the CDR3: TGTGCCAGCTCCCCGGACAGATTCAACTATGGCTACACCTTC. It translates to CASSPDRFNYGYTF.

This clonotype occurred many times. This sequence joins TRBV20-1 and TRBJ2-7, with 8 bases lining up with TRBD1. The V segment lost 2 bases and the J segment 3 bases; nucleotides outside the gene matches: 6. This CDR3 has 14 residues. Germline V gene data show CDR1 as DFQATT and CDR2 as SNEGSKA (reference sequence). The CDR3 sequence: CSARRTGKLYEQYF. The CDR3 coding sequence is TGCAGTGCTAGAAGGACAGGGAAACTCTACGAGCAGTACTTC.

This clonotype was seen ten or more times. The V gene is TRBV6-5, the J gene TRBJ1-1; D is uncertain. Germline CDR1 is MNHEY and CDR2 is SVGAGI. Trimming took off 2 bases at V and 5 bases at J, with 9 bases between the two ends. The CDR3 consists of 13 residues. In DNA form, the CDR3 reads TGTGCCAGCAGTTACGCCAGATGGACTGAAGCTTTCTTT. It translates to CASSYARWTEAFF.

The J gene is TRBJ2-7, the V gene TRBV25-1; TRBD2 agrees at 13 bases. Germline loops: CDR1 MGHDK, CDR2 SYGVNS. The CDR3 covers 17 residues. Germline trimming cut 3 bases from V and 5 bases from J; bases unmatched to any gene: 10. CDR3 nucleotides: TGTGCCAGCAGTGATCCCTTACTAGCGGGAGGGCACAACGAGCAGTACTTC. This gives the protein CASSDPLLAGGHNEQYF.

This clonotype was detected ten times or more. The CDR3 protein is CASSSLPSNQPQHF. DNA for the CDR3: TGTGCCAGCAGTTCCCTCCCAAGCAATCAGCCCCAGCATTTT. The chain is built from TRBV28 and TRBJ1-5; D is undetermined. Germline V gene data show CDR1 as MDHEN and CDR2 as SYDVKM. The V gene lost 4 bases and the J gene lost 1 base, with 8 bases spanning the gap. This CDR3 comprises 14 residues.

The chain combines TRBV2 with TRBJ2-7; 12 nucleotides agree with TRBD2. This CDR3 is 15 amino acids long. Germline CDR1 is SNHLY and CDR2 is FYNNEI. Losses at the gene ends were 5 bases for V and 1 base for J; bases not matched to a gene: 3. The CDR3 reads CASSRTSGKSYEQYF. The CDR3 DNA reads TGTGCCAGCAGTCGGACTAGCGGGAAGTCCTACGAGCAGTACTTC.

This clonotype has at least ten counts. The V and J genes are TRBV7-2 and TRBJ2-7; 10 positions match TRBD2. CDR3 length equals 14 residues. The junction had 8 bases not matched to a gene; V was cut back by 5 bases and J by 7 bases. The germline gives CDR1 SGHTA, CDR2 FQGNSA. CDR3 bases: TGTGCCAGCAGCCCGACTAGCGGGCGATGGGAGCAGTACTTC. Protein sequence: CASSPTSGRWEQYF.

This clonotype has at least ten counts. The chain is built from TRBV28 and TRBJ2-7; D ambiguous. The V gene's germline CDR1 is MDHEN and CDR2 SYDVKM. The CDR3 consists of 15 residues. V lost 4 bases to trimming and J lost 2 bases, with 15 bases between them. CDR3 in amino acids: CASSSPYYQPYEQYF. The CDR3 coding sequence is TGTGCCAGCAGTTCCCCCTACTACCAGCCCTACGAGCAGTACTTC.

This clonotype was seen at least ten times. The chain employs TRBV27 and TRBJ1-2, with 9 bases aligning to TRBD1. The V segment lost 5 bases and the J segment 5 bases; nucleotides outside the gene matches: 12. This CDR3 comprises 16 residues. Germline lookup yields CDR1 MNHEY and CDR2 SMNVEV (reference sequence). CDR3 sequence: CASSRIDRGTPYGYTF. The CDR3 nucleotides read TGTGCCAGCAGTCGAATTGACAGGGGGACGCCATATGGCTACACCTTC.

This clonotype showed up many times. The V gene is TRBV12-3 or TRBV12-4, the J gene TRBJ2-3, with 10 bases that match TRBD2. J lost 1 base, V lost 5 bases, and 3 bases had no gene match. The CDR3 is 15 amino acids. CDR3 nucleotide sequence: TGTGCCAGCAGTCATCTAGCGGGAGGCACAGATACGCAGTATTTT. It encodes CASSHLAGGTDTQYF.

The chain uses TRBV4-2 and TRBJ2-3, with unresolved D. The CDR3 runs to 14 residues. V shed 1 base and J shed 6 bases, with 11 bases lying between them. CDR1 and CDR2 (germline): LGHNA, YNFKEQ. Here the CDR3 reads CASSQGAELDTQYF. The CDR3, as DNA: TGTGCCAGCAGCCAAGGGGCCGAGCTGGATACGCAGTATTTT.

This clonotype was picked up many times. This chain's CDR3 is CSAGTGTTDTQYF. The CDR3 bases are TGCAGTGCTGGGACAGGGACCACAGATACGCAGTATTTT. The chain carries TRBV20-1 and TRBJ2-3, with 9 bases aligning to TRBD1. Germline V gene sequence: CDR1 DFQATT, CDR2 SNEGSKA (reference sequence). CDR3 size: 13 residues. V dropped 5 bases and J dropped 2; count of bases not matched to a gene: 2.

In its sample, this clonotype was seen many times. The chain employs TRBV7-2 and TRBJ2-7; D call uncertain. Trimming removed 0 bases from V and 2 bases from J, with 5 bases in between. CDR1 is SGHTA and CDR2 is FQGNSA in the germline V gene. The CDR3 extends over 13 amino acids. The CDR3 bases are TGTGCCAGCAGCTTAGCGTGGCCCTACGAGCAGTACTTC. Amino acid sequence: CASSLAWPYEQYF.

This clonotype was seen many times. The V and J genes are TRBV28 and TRBJ2-7; D gene unclear. This CDR3 is 14 amino acids long. From germline, CDR1 is MDHEN and CDR2 SYDVKM. Trimming took 6 bases from V and 1 from J, leaving 13 bases between them. The CDR3 region is CASRELRMSYEQYF. The CDR3 DNA sequence: TGTGCCAGCAGGGAACTCCGAATGTCCTACGAGCAGTACTTC.